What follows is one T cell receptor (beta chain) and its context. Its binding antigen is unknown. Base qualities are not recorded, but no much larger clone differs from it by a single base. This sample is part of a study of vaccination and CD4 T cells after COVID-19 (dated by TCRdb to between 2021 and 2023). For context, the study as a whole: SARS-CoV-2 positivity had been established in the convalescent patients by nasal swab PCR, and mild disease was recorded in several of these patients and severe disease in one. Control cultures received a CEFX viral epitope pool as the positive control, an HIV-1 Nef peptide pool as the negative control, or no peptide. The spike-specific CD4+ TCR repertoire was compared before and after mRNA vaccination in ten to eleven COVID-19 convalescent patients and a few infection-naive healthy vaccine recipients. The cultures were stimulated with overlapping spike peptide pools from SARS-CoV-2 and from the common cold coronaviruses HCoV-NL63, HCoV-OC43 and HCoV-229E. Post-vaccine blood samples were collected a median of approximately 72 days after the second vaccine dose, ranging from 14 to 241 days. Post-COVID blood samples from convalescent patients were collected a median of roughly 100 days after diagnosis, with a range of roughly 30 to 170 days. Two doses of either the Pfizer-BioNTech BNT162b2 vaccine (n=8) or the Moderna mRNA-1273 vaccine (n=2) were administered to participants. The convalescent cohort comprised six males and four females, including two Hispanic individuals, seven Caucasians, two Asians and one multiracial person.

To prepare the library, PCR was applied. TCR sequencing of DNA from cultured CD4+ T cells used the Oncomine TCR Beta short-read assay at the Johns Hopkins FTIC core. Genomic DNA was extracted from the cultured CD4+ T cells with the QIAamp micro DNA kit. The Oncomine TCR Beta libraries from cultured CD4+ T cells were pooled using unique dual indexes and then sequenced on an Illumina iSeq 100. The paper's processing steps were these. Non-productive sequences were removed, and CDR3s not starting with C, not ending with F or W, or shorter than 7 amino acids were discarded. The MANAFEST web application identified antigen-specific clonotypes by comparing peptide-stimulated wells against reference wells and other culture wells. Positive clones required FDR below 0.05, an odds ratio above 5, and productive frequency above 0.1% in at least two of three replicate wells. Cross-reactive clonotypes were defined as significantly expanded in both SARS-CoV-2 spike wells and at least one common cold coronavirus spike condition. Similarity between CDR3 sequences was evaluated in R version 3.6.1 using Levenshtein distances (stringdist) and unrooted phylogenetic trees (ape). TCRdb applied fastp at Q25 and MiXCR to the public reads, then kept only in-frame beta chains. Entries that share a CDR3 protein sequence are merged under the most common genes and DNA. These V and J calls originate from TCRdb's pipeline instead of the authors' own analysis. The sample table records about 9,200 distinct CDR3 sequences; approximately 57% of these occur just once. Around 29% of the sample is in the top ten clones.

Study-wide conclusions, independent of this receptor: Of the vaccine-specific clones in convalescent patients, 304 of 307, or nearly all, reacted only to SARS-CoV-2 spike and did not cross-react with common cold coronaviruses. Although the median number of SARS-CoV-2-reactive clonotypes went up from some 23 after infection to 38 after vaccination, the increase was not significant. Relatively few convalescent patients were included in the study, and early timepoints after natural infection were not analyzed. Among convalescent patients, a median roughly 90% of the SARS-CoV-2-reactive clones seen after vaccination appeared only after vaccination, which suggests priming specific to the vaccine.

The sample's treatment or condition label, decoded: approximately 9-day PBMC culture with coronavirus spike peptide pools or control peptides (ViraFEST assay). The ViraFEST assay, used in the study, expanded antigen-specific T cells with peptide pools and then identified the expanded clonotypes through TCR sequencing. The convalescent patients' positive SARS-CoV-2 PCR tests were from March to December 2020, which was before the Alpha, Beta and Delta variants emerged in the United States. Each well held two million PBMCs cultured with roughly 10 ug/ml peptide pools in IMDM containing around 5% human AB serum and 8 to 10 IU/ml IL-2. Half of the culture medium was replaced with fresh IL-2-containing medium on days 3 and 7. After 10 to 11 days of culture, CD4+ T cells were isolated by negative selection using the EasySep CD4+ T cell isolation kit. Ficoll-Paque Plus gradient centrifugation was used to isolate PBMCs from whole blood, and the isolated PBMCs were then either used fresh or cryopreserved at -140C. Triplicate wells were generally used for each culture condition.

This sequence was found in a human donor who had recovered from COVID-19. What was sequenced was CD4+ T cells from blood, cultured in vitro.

CDR3 protein: CASSPRQENYGYTF. The sequenced DNA is TGCGCCAGCAGCCCGCGACAGGAAAACTATGGCTACACCTTC. This receptor chain uses TRBV5-1 and TRBJ1-2; D gene: possibly TRBD1, on 6 matching bases. The trim is 4 bases for V and 2 bases for J, with a gap of 12 bases between the germline ends. The CDR3 holds 14 amino acids from the cysteine to the phenylalanine. Here the CDR3 DNA is all that survives: 42 bases in frame from base 1. Looking up the germline V gene yields CDR1 SGHRS and CDR2 YFSETQ.